This is a list of T cell receptor beta chains from one sample in a study of identical twins. TCRdb re-analysed the 5' RACE reads in MiXCR, keeping a single row per CDR3 protein. The sample holds hundreds of thousands of distinct CDR3 sequences, roughly 18% seen once. Another study also made use of these data, one on T cells expressing NK-cell markers.

The sequenced sample consisted of PBMCs. These TCRs come from a woman in her late teens or twenties in good health. Each CDR3 is given with its conserved first and last residue. Fields, in order: J gene, clone size, D gene, V gene, CDR3 DNA, CDR3 protein. D genes are given only for firm matches. Size tells how often a clone was seen (once, few, many) or the class of an expanded clone, and some rows leave it out.

TRBJ1-1	many	NA	TRBV10-3	TGTGCCATCAGTGAGTCCCCGAACACTGAAGCTTTCTTT	CAISESPNTEAFF
TRBJ2-7	NA	NA	TRBV7-2	TGTGCCAGCAGCTTAGGGTACAGGTTCCGTTCCGCGCAGTACTTC	CASSLGYRFRSAQYF
TRBJ1-2	NA	NA	TRBV5-1	TGCGCCAGCAGCTTGGGAGTGCGTGGAAGTGGGTATGGCTACACCTTC	CASSLGVRGSGYGYTF
TRBJ2-2	few	NA	TRBV18	TGTGCCAGCTCACTAACGACGGGACGGCCTACGAACACCGGGGAGCTGTTTTTT	CASSLTTGRPTNTGELFF
TRBJ2-6	few	NA	TRBV9	TGTGCCAGCAGCGTAGCGACTCTTCGGGCCAACGTCCTGACTTTC	CASSVATLRANVLTF
TRBJ2-1	NA	TRBD2	TRBV20-1	TGCAGTGCTAGGGGACTAGCGGGGATAAATGAGCAGTTCTTC	CSARGLAGINEQFF
TRBJ1-2	NA	TRBD1	TRBV5-1	TGCGCCAGCAATCCGGGACAGGGATCCTATGGCTACACCTTC	CASNPGQGSYGYTF
TRBJ2-7	NA	NA	TRBV9	TGTGCCAGCAGCGTAGGTGGGTCGGACGAGCAGTACTTC	CASSVGGSDEQYF
TRBJ2-3	NA	NA	TRBV6-5	TGTGCCAGCAGTTACGGTGGCCACAACCCCTCAGATACGCAGTATTTT	CASSYGGHNPSDTQYF
TRBJ2-7	few	NA	TRBV11-2	TGTGCCAGCAGCCTAGAGGGTGCTTGGTCCTACGAGCAGTACTTC	CASSLEGAWSYEQYF
TRBJ2-6	few	TRBD1	TRBV5-5	TGTGCCAGCAGCTTGGCCGGGGACAGTACTGGGGCCAACGTCCTGACTTTC	CASSLAGDSTGANVLTF
TRBJ1-2	few	TRBD1	TRBV12-3/TRBV12-4	TGTGCCAGCACCCGGACAGGGGCGGGCTATGGCTACACCTTC	CASTRTGAGYGYTF
TRBJ2-3	NA	NA	TRBV18	TGTGCCAGCTCACCATTGACAGTGGCAGATACGCAGTATTTT	CASSPLTVADTQYF
TRBJ2-1	few	TRBD2	TRBV29-1	TGCAGCGGTCTTAGCGGGGTGAATACTTGGGAGCAGTTCTTC	CSGLSGVNTWEQFF
TRBJ1-5	few	TRBD1	TRBV6-4	TGTGCCAGCAGCTTAGGGGACAGGGGTAGCAATCAGCCCCAGCATTTT	CASSLGDRGSNQPQHF
TRBJ1-2	few	NA	TRBV12-3/TRBV12-4	TGTGCCAGCAGTTTAAGGCAGGACTATGGCTACACCTTC	CASSLRQDYGYTF
TRBJ2-7	many	NA	TRBV12-3/TRBV12-4	TGTGCCAGCAGTTTAAGTCCGGACGTCTCCTACGAGCAGTACTTC	CASSLSPDVSYEQYF
TRBJ1-2	NA	NA	TRBV5-1	TGCGCCAGCAGCTTGGCTGGGGAACTTCGTGGCTACACCTTC	CASSLAGELRGYTF
TRBJ2-7	few	NA	TRBV20-1	TGCAGTGCTAGCGGTCAGACCACGGGGGAGCAGTACTTC	CSASGQTTGEQYF
TRBJ2-5	NA	NA	TRBV10-3	TGTGCCATCAGTGTAGGAGGGCCCGAGACCCAGTACTTC	CAISVGGPETQYF
TRBJ2-1	once	TRBD2	TRBV7-2	TGTGCCGGCTCTAGCGGGTTATACAATGAGCAGTTCTTC	CAGSSGLYNEQFF
TRBJ1-1	once	NA	TRBV5-1	TGCGCCAGCAGCTTGACCGGGGGGGGAGCGTACACTGAAGCTTTCTTT	CASSLTGGGAYTEAFF
TRBJ2-7	NA	TRBD2	TRBV5-1	TGCGCCAGCAGCTTGGCCCCCCAGCGGGAGGGTTACGAGCAGTACTTC	CASSLAPQREGYEQYF
TRBJ2-6	NA	NA	TRBV11-2	TGTGCCAGCAGCCGGTCGACCCTCTCTGGGGCCAACGTCCTGACTTTC	CASSRSTLSGANVLTF
TRBJ1-4	once	TRBD1	TRBV4-3	TGCGCCAGCAGCCAGTGGGACAGGGGAGGAAAACTGTTTTTT	CASSQWDRGGKLFF